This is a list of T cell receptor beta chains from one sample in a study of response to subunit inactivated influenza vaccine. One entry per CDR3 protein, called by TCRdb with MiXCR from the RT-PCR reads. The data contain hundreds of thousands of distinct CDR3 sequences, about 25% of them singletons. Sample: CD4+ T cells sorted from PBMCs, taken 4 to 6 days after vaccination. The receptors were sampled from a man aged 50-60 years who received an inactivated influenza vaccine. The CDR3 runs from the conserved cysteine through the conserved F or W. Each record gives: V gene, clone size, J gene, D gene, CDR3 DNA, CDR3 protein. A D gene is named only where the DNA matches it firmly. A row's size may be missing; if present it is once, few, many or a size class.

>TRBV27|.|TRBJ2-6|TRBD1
TGTGCCAGCAGTACCCGACAGGGGAGATGGTCTGGGGCCAACGTCCTGACTTTC
CASSTRQGRWSGANVLTF
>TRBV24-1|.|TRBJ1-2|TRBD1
TGTGCCACCAGTGATCGGGACAGGGCAGTCGGAGGCTACACCTTC
CATSDRDRAVGGYTF
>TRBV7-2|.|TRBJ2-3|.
TGTGCCAGCAGTTTCCTATATGTTGCAGATACGCAGTATTTT
CASSFLYVADTQYF
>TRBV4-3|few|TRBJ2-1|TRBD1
TGCGCCAGCAGCCAAGCCGGGGACAGGGAGGGCTACAATGAGCAGTTCTTC
CASSQAGDREGYNEQFF
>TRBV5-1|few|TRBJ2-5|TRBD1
TGCGCCAGCAGCATCAGGGGACAGGGCGAGACCCAGTACTTC
CASSIRGQGETQYF
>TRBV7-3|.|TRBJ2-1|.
TGTGCCAGCAGCTCGGACCCCGGTACCTACAATGAGCAGTTCTTC
CASSSDPGTYNEQFF
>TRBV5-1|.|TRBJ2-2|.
TGCGCCAGCTCCCGGGGTCTACTAACCAACACCGGGGAGCTGTTTTTT
CASSRGLLTNTGELFF
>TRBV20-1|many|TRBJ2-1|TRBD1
TGCAGTGCTAGGAGGCAGGGGGCCTTTAATGAGCAGTTCTTC
CSARRQGAFNEQFF
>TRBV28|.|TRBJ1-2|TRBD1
TGTGCCAGCAGTTTTAACAGGGGCGGCTATGGCTACACCTTC
CASSFNRGGYGYTF
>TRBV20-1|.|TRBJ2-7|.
TGCAGTGCTAGAGATGGAGGACGGAGCGAGCAGTACTTC
CSARDGGRSEQYF